This is a list of T cell receptor beta chains from one sample in a study of tissue T cells after allogeneic stem cell transplantation. Only in-frame clones appear in the TCRdb table, and some are missing; sequencing was by immunoSEQ multiplex PCR. The table includes about 26,000 clones, 91% detected once. The sequenced sample was blood, obtained before transplantation. The receptors stem from a male donor older than 55 who later had graft-versus-host disease after an allogeneic stem cell transplant. CDR3s include the opening cysteine and the closing phenylalanine or tryptophan. The D gene is left open where the match is weak. Only part of the rows carry a size: once, few, many, or a class if the clone is expanded.

D gene	J gene	clone size	V gene	CDR3 DNA	CDR3 protein
.	TRBJ2-1	.	TRBV27	TGTGCCAGCAGCCCTCCCGGGAGTGGGCAGTTCTTC	CASSPPGSGQFF
.	TRBJ1-1	once	TRBV9	TGTGCCAGCAGCGTCCATCACAGGGCTCGTGGGGAAGCTTTCTTT	CASSVHHRARGEAFF
.	TRBJ2-7	.	TRBV10-3	TGTGCCATCAGTGAGAACAGCCCCTACGAGCAGTACTTC	CAISENSPYEQYF
.	TRBJ1-2	once	TRBV19	TGTGCCAGTAGTATAGATCGGGGAAGGAACTATGGCTACACCTTC	CASSIDRGRNYGYTF
TRBD1	TRBJ1-5	.	TRBV6-2/TRBV6-3	TGTGCCAGCAGTTACGTCAGGGGGAATCAGCCCCAGCATTTT	CASSYVRGNQPQHF
.	TRBJ2-3	.	TRBV30	TGTGCCTTGGGCCTAACGGGGGATACGCAGTATTTT	CALGLTGDTQYF
.	TRBJ2-2	.	TRBV5-4	TGTGCCAGCAGCTTACTCCCGCTACCAATGGGGGGGGAGCTGTTTTTT	CASSLLPLPMGGELFF
TRBD1	TRBJ1-1	.	TRBV5-4	TGTGCCAGCAGCTTAAAAGGACAGGTTAGTACTGAAGCTTTCTTT	CASSLKGQVSTEAFF
.	TRBJ1-3	.	TRBV5-6	TGTGCCAGCACCCGATCGAGGGGGGAGTACACCATATATTTT	CASTRSRGEYTIYF
TRBD2	TRBJ2-7	.	TRBV6-2/TRBV6-3	TGTGCCAGCAGTTCAGCGGGAGGTCGATCCTACGAGCAGTACTTC	CASSSAGGRSYEQYF
TRBD1	TRBJ1-5	.	TRBV2	TGTGCCAGCGTCGGGGACAGGGCTAGCAATCAGCCCCAGCATTTT	CASVGDRASNQPQHF
.	TRBJ1-3	few	TRBV21-1	TGTGCCAGCAGCACCCGGGACACATATTCTGGAAACACCATATATTTT	CASSTRDTYSGNTIYF
.	TRBJ1-1	once	TRBV2	TGTGCCAGCAGTGAACAGGGGAGAATAAACACTGAAGCTTTCTTT	CASSEQGRINTEAFF
.	TRBJ2-7	.	TRBV2	TGTGCCAGCAGGCCGGACAGCATCTACGAGCAGTACTTC	CASRPDSIYEQYF
.	TRBJ2-1	.	TRBV2	TGTGCCAGCAGTGAACGGCGTCCGGACGGTGAGCAGTTCTTC	CASSERRPDGEQFF
.	TRBJ1-3	once	TRBV5-5	TGTGCCAGCAGCCTTCTTGGAGCCTCTGGAAACACCATATATTTT	CASSLLGASGNTIYF
.	TRBJ1-6	.	TRBV10-3	TGTGCCATCAGTTATGGAGAGTTTAATTCACCCCTCCACTTT	CAISYGEFNSPLHF
.	TRBJ2-7	.	TRBV5-1	TGCGCCAGCAGCTCCGATCCCGGGGCTGTCTACGAGCAGTACTTC	CASSSDPGAVYEQYF
.	TRBJ2-3	.	TRBV4-2	TGTGCCAGCAGCCAAGATCCCAGCACAGATACGCAGTATTTT	CASSQDPSTDTQYF
.	TRBJ1-2	.	TRBV12-3/TRBV12-4	TGTGCCAGCAGTTTAGTCAGGGGTAATGGCTACACCTTC	CASSLVRGNGYTF
.	TRBJ2-3	.	TRBV27	TGTGCCAGCATTACTGCAGCCCGGGCCCCTTGGGGCACAGATACGCAGTATTTT	CASITAARAPWGTDTQYF
.	TRBJ1-1	.	TRBV28	TGTGCCAGCAGTTCCCAATTGAACACTGAAGCTTTCTTT	CASSSQLNTEAFF
.	TRBJ2-6	once	TRBV18	TGTGCCAGCTCACTCCCGATTCAGGGATCTGGGGCCAACGTCCTGACTTTC	CASSLPIQGSGANVLTF
TRBD1	TRBJ2-7	.	TRBV12-3/TRBV12-4	TGTGCCAGCAGTTATACCGGGACAGGCCTTTCTTTC	CASSYTGTGLSF
.	TRBJ1-3	.	TRBV19	TGTGCCAGTAGTAAAAGGCCCAATGAAGGAAACACCATATATTTT	CASSKRPNEGNTIYF
.	TRBJ1-1	.	TRBV28	TGTGCCAGCAGTAACAGGGAATACACTGAAGCTTTCTTT	CASSNREYTEAFF
.	TRBJ2-1	.	TRBV13	TGTGCCAGCAGCTTGATCCCACTTTACAATGAGCAGTTCTTC	CASSLIPLYNEQFF
.	TRBJ1-2	.	TRBV18	TGTGCCAGCTCACAGGACAGAAACTATGGCTACACCTTC	CASSQDRNYGYTF
TRBD1	TRBJ1-5	.	TRBV5-6	TGTGCCAGCAACTCAGGGGGGTTCGGCAATCAGCCCCAGCATTTT	CASNSGGFGNQPQHF
.	TRBJ1-6	.	TRBV7-2	TGTGCCAGTGACGGGGGGGGCTCCTATAATTCACCCCTCCACTTT	CASDGGGSYNSPLHF
.	TRBJ1-6	.	TRBV5-1	TGCGCCAGCAGCTTGAGGGAGAGCTCCTATAATTCACCCCTCCACTTT	CASSLRESSYNSPLHF
TRBD1	TRBJ1-6	.	TRBV6-6	TGTGCCAGCAGGCGGGGGACAGACGCTAATTCACCCCTCCACTTT	CASRRGTDANSPLHF
TRBD1	TRBJ2-5	.	TRBV4-2	TGTGCCAGCAGCCAAGATATTACGACACTTTCAGGGGGGACCCAGTACTTC	CASSQDITTLSGGTQYF
.	TRBJ2-7	.	TRBV13	TGTGCCAGCAGCACCTCCGGTAGCTACGAGCAGTACTTC	CASSTSGSYEQYF
.	TRBJ2-5	.	TRBV30	TGTGCCTGGAGTGTGCCAGTGGGGACCCAGTACTTC	CAWSVPVGTQYF
.	TRBJ2-7	.	TRBV13	TGTGCCAGCAGCTTAGGCAGGGGCCACGAGCAGTACTTC	CASSLGRGHEQYF
TRBD1	TRBJ2-6	.	TRBV14	TGTGCCAGCAGCCATAGCCGGGACAGGGTACCTGGGGCCAACGTCCTGACTTTC	CASSHSRDRVPGANVLTF
TRBD2	TRBJ2-5	.	TRBV29-1	TGCAGCGTACAGACTAGCGGCTATCAAGAGACCCAGTACTTC	CSVQTSGYQETQYF
TRBD1	TRBJ1-2	.	TRBV25-1	TGTGCCAGCAGTCCAGGGACAGGGGGCGGTGGCTACACCTTC	CASSPGTGGGGYTF
TRBD1	TRBJ1-2	.	TRBV7-3	TGTGCCAGCAGCTTAAGCGGGACAGGGACTGGCTACACCTTC	CASSLSGTGTGYTF
.	TRBJ1-2	once	TRBV6-2/TRBV6-3	TGTGCCAGCAGTTACTGGCAGGGAATGGGCGGCTACACCTTC	CASSYWQGMGGYTF
.	TRBJ2-5	once	TRBV5-1	TGCGCCAGCAGCCCCTTGACAGAGACGGAGACCCAGTACTTC	CASSPLTETETQYF
.	TRBJ1-2	once	TRBV20-1	TGCAGTGCTAGTGACGGGCCCTCCTATGGCTACACCTTC	CSASDGPSYGYTF
.	TRBJ2-7	.	TRBV24-1	TGTGCCACCAGTGATCGGGGAACCGGGCAGGCTACGGGCGAGCAGTACTTC	CATSDRGTGQATGEQYF
TRBD2	TRBJ2-1	.	TRBV5-1	TGCGCCAGCAGCTTGGTAGGGACTAGCTCCCTCAATGAGCAGTTCTTC	CASSLVGTSSLNEQFF
.	TRBJ1-2	.	TRBV19	TGTGCCAGTAGTATCTGGCCCCCCAGGGATAATGGCTACACCTTC	CASSIWPPRDNGYTF
.	TRBJ2-5	.	TRBV5-4	TGTGCCAGCAGCCCCTGGGGTGCGGGGGCCGAGACCCAGTACTTC	CASSPWGAGAETQYF
.	TRBJ2-1	.	TRBV7-3	TGTGCCAGCAGCTTGGGGTTTGAGCAGTTCTTC	CASSLGFEQFF
.	TRBJ1-1	.	TRBV7-9	TGTGCCAGCAGCCTCACCAGATGGGGAACTGAAGCTTTCTTT	CASSLTRWGTEAFF
.	TRBJ2-2	.	TRBV3-1/TRBV3-2	TGTGCCAGCACCCTAGGATCAAGCGGAGGAGAGCTGTTTTTT	CASTLGSSGGELFF
.	TRBJ2-7	.	TRBV27	TGTGCCAGCAGTTTGGGCAGCCTTGCCCACGAGCAGTACTTC	CASSLGSLAHEQYF
.	TRBJ2-3	.	TRBV6-5	TGTGCCAGCAATTCTCCAGGCACCACAGATACGCAGTATTTT	CASNSPGTTDTQYF
.	TRBJ2-1	once	TRBV3-1/TRBV3-2	TGTGCCAGCAGCCAAGCGGCTAGGCGGTACAATGAGCAGTTCTTC	CASSQAARRYNEQFF
TRBD2	TRBJ2-1	.	TRBV7-2	TGTGCCAGCAGCTTATACGCTAGCGGGAGATACAATGAGCAGTTCTTC	CASSLYASGRYNEQFF
.	TRBJ2-1	.	TRBV7-6	TGTGCCAGCATCGGCGAAAACTCGGGCGTGGGTGAGCAGTTCTTC	CASIGENSGVGEQFF
.	TRBJ2-2	.	TRBV2	TGTGCCAGCAGAGGGGGCACTAGCGGCACCGGGGAGCTGTTTTTT	CASRGGTSGTGELFF
TRBD2	TRBJ2-1	.	TRBV9	TGTGCCAGCAGCTTTTCACTAGCGGGAGGGCCCTATAATGAGCAGTTCTTC	CASSFSLAGGPYNEQFF
TRBD2	TRBJ2-2	.	TRBV4-2	TGTGCCAGCACCTGGACTAGCGGGGGGGCAAACACCGGGGAGCTGTTTTTT	CASTWTSGGANTGELFF